Shown below are 24 T cell receptor beta chains from a single sample sequenced in a study of blood T cell repertoires in COVID-19 (dated by TCRdb to the early 2020s). Library prep was done by the immunoSEQ multiplex PCR assay. TCRdb took this table from immuneACCESS and kept in-frame rearrangements with V and J called. Such tables lack part of the clones; where checked against another copy, unresolved V genes explain under half of the gap, and the rest is unexplained. Present in this sample are some 400,000 clones, more than 70% of which were seen just once. The ten largest clones add up to roughly 10% of the sample. Source material: peripheral blood. Receptors originate from a woman in her 30s with COVID-19, enrolled during active disease.

The chain joins TRBV5-6 to TRBJ2-3; TRBD2 is a possible D gene (5 bases). The CDR3 is made up of 17 amino acids. The germline CDR1 and CDR2 sequences are SGHDT and YYEEEE. V lost 4 bases, J lost 3 bases, and 21 bases lay in between. The CDR3 nucleotides read TGTGCCAGCAGCCTCTCTTCCCGGGGAGTGAGAACAGATACGCAGTATTTT. Translating gives CASSLSSRGVRTDTQYF. The variable domain in full, completed from reference TRBV5-6 and TRBJ2-3, reads DAGVTQSPTHLIKTRGQQVTLRCSPKSGHDTVSWYQQALGQGPQFIFQYYEEEERQRGNFPDRFSGHQFPNYSSELNVNALLLGDSALYLCASSLSSRGVRTDTQYFGPGTRLTVL.

This chain uses TRBV29-1 with TRBJ2-2; TRBD2 agrees at 10 bases. Looked up from germline, CDR1 is SQVTM and CDR2 is ANQGSEA. The V gene end was trimmed by 6 bases and the J gene end by 5 bases; junction bases not matched to a gene: 21. The CDR3 consists of 19 residues. CDR3 sequence reads: CSVATRGSGGGPGTGELFF. CDR3 nucleotide sequence: TGCAGCGTGGCGACCCGGGGGAGCGGGGGGGGTCCTGGGACCGGGGAGCTGTTTTTT.

J is TRBJ2-2 and V is TRBV11-3; 10 bases line up with TRBD2. Losses at the gene ends were 5 bases for V and 7 bases for J; bases not matched to a gene: 7. Germline CDR1 is SGHNT and CDR2 is YENEEA. The CDR3 contains 15 residues. The DNA for the CDR3 is TGTGCCAGCAGCCTGGAACTAGCGGGACACGGGGAGCTGTTTTTT. Amino acids: CASSLELAGHGELFF.

CDR3 nucleotide sequence: TGTGCCAGTAGTATAGGGCGACAGTTAGCCGGTGAAGCTTTCTTT. Protein sequence: CASSIGRQLAGEAFF. The chain uses TRBV19 and TRBJ1-1, with D perhaps matching TRBD1 (5 bases). Germline V gives CDR1 LNHDA, CDR2 SQIVND (reference sequence). Trimming left V 1 base short and J 7 bases short, with 16 bases between. There are 15 residues in the CDR3.

J is TRBJ2-3 and V is TRBV28; maybe TRBD2 (6 bases). Germline CDR1 reads MDHEN; CDR2 reads SYDVKM. Trimming took 8 bases from V and 2 from J, leaving 11 bases between them. The CDR3 has 13 residues. DNA for the CDR3: TGTGCCAGCCGGGGGAGACTCACAGATACGCAGTATTTT. Translating gives CASRGRLTDTQYF.

This clone was found a few times. This chain connects TRBV18 to TRBJ2-7, with D possibly matching TRBD1 (5 bases). Trimming left V 3 bases short and J 5 bases short, with 8 bases between. The CDR3 runs 12 residues. Germline-derived CDR1 and CDR2 are KGHSH and LQKENI. This CDR3 is CASSPVRDEQYF. For the CDR3, the DNA is TGTGCCAGCTCACCTGTCAGGGACGAGCAGTACTTC.

CDR3 in DNA: TGCGCCAGCAGCTTACTAGCGGGAGCCCATGAGCAGTTCTTC. It is translated as CASSLLAGAHEQFF. The chain uses TRBV5-1 and TRBJ2-1; TRBD2 matches at 11 bases. This CDR3 comprises 14 residues. V lost 2 bases to trimming and J lost 8 bases; unmatched junction nucleotides: 3. Germline assignment: CDR1 SGHRS and CDR2 YFSETQ.

The chain has TRBV7-9 and TRBJ2-1; 11 bases match TRBD2. Per germline, CDR1 SEHNR and CDR2 FQNEAQ (reference sequence). J gave up 7 bases and V 3 bases, and 5 bases lay outside the gene matches. The CDR3 runs 15 residues. CDR3 in DNA: TGTGCCAGCAGCTTTGGGACTAGCGGTTGGAATGAGCAGTTCTTC. This codes for CASSFGTSGWNEQFF.

This clone is a singleton in its sample. The chain is built from TRBV7-8 and TRBJ1-2; D call uncertain. This CDR3 is built from 18 residues. Germline CDR1 SGHVS, CDR2 FQNEAQ. Trimming stripped 2 bases from V and 5 bases from J, with 24 bases between. The DNA for the CDR3 is TGTGCCAGCAGCTTATTATGGGCGCGCAGGCGATCCACATATGGCTACACCTTC. It encodes CASSLLWARRRSTYGYTF.

J is TRBJ2-3 and V is TRBV5-4; perhaps TRBD2 as D (6 bases). V was clipped by 0 bases and J by 1 base, with 12 bases between them. This CDR3 is 16 amino acids long. The germline CDR1 and CDR2 sequences are SGHNT and YYREEE (reference sequence). CDR3 bases: TGTGCCAGCAGCTTGGTTAGGACTACCGGCACAGATACGCAGTATTTT. The encoded protein is CASSLVRTTGTDTQYF.

This chain uses TRBV20-1 with TRBJ2-1; TRBD2 agrees at 9 bases. Germline-derived CDR1 and CDR2 are DFQATT and SNEGSKA (reference sequence). V shed 3 bases, J shed 8 bases, and the junction held 5 bases outside the gene matches. The CDR3 loop spans 13 amino acids. CDR3 sequence: CSASGTSFDEQFF. The CDR3 DNA sequence: TGCAGTGCTAGTGGGACTAGCTTCGATGAGCAGTTCTTC.

The V gene is TRBV29-1, the J gene TRBJ2-3; D ambiguous. Germline lookup yields CDR1 SQVTM and CDR2 ANQGSEA. Trimming stripped 7 bases from V and 0 bases from J, with 17 bases between. The CDR3 runs 15 residues. Written as DNA, the CDR3 is TGCAGCGCATCGAGGAGTTCAGCTAGCACAGATACGCAGTATTTT. As protein: CSASRSSASTDTQYF.

This clone was picked up a small number of times. The gene calls are TRBV11-2 and TRBJ2-1; no reliable D call. Between the trimmed V and J ends, which lost 4 bases and 10 bases, there was a span of 11 bases. Germline V CDR1 and CDR2: SGHAT, FQNNGV. The CDR3 runs 12 residues. The CDR3 DNA reads TGTGCCAGCAGCTCCGGGTGGCGGGAGCAGTTCTTC. It specifies CASSSGWREQFF. The variable domain in full, with the rest retrieved from reference TRBV11-2 and TRBJ2-1, is EAGVAQSPRYKIIEKRQSVAFWCNPISGHATLYWYQQILGQGPKLLIQFQNNGVVDDSQLPKDRFSAERLKGVDSTLKIQPAKLEDSAVYLCASSSGWREQFFGPGTRLTVL.

V usage is TRBV28 and J usage is TRBJ2-7, with a possible D match to TRBD2 (5 bases). The germline CDR1 and CDR2 sequences are MDHEN and SYDVKM. The CDR3 runs to 15 residues. V was trimmed by 6 bases and J by 1 base, leaving 16 bases between them. CDR3 loop: CASSHPADSSYEQYF. DNA of the CDR3: TGTGCCAGCAGCCACCCTGCGGACTCTTCCTACGAGCAGTACTTC.

The chain joins TRBV19 to TRBJ2-7; 12 nucleotides align to TRBD1. CDR3 length equals 12 residues. V was clipped by 9 bases and J by 7 bases; unmatched bases: 4. Germline CDR1 reads LNHDA; CDR2 reads SQIVND (reference sequence). The CDR3 DNA reads as TGTGCCAGCCGGGACAGGGGGCTGGAGCAGTACTTC. As protein: CASRDRGLEQYF.

The gene calls are TRBV19 and TRBJ1-2, with D unresolved. This CDR3 contains 14 residues. V shed 6 bases and J shed 8 bases, with 19 bases lying between them. The germline V gene encodes CDR1 LNHDA and CDR2 SQIVND (reference sequence). The CDR3 coding sequence is TGTGCCAGTAGCCCCGATAGCGGAGTCGGGGGCTACACCTTC. It codes for CASSPDSGVGGYTF.

V gene TRBV5-1 combines with J gene TRBJ1-2, with 9 positions matching TRBD1. The germline V gene encodes CDR1 SGHRS and CDR2 YFSETQ. V was pared by 4 bases and J by 4 bases, with 8 bases of the junction left unmatched. The CDR3 loop spans 15 amino acids. The CDR3 region is CASSTPGQGTYGYTF. The CDR3 region has the DNA TGCGCCAGCAGCACCCCGGGACAGGGAACCTATGGCTACACCTTC.

The J gene is TRBJ2-1, the V gene TRBV2; 9 bases are shared with TRBD2. There are 17 residues in the CDR3. Germline-derived CDR1 and CDR2 are SNHLY and FYNNEI. J gave up 0 bases and V 5 bases, and 8 bases lay outside the gene matches. CDR3 DNA sequence: TGTGCCAGCAGTCTCCGGACTAGCGTTAGCTCCTACAATGAGCAGTTCTTC. This codes for CASSLRTSVSSYNEQFF.

This clone was counted once. The rearrangement joins TRBV28 to TRBJ2-7, with D unclear. CDR1 is MDHEN, CDR2 SYDVKM, per germline. The CDR3 runs to 14 residues. Trimming removed 5 bases from V and 3 bases from J, with 14 bases in between. The chain's CDR3 is CASSLPGLFYEQYF. In DNA, the CDR3 is TGTGCCAGCAGTCTCCCTGGGCTATTCTACGAGCAGTACTTC.

This chain joins TRBV5-5 and TRBJ2-5, with 10 bases fitting TRBD2. The ends lost 5 bases at V and 1 base at J; junction bases unmatched: 5. The CDR3 runs to 15 residues. Per the germline V gene, CDR1 is SGHKS and CDR2 is YYEKEE (reference sequence). The CDR3 DNA reads TGTGCCAGCAGGACCCGGACTAGCGGCCAAGAGACCCAGTACTTC. The encoded protein is CASRTRTSGQETQYF.

V usage is TRBV5-1 and J usage is TRBJ2-5; 10 positions agree with TRBD2. Germline CDR1 SGHRS, CDR2 YFSETQ. The V and J ends lost 2 bases and 2 bases, in that order; junction bases with no gene match: 6. The CDR3 has 16 amino acids. The CDR3 loop reads CASSFGLAEGQETQYF. The CDR3 DNA follows: TGCGCCAGCAGCTTCGGACTAGCGGAGGGGCAAGAGACCCAGTACTTC.

J is TRBJ2-1 and V is TRBV18; the D is unclear. The germline V gene encodes CDR1 KGHSH and CDR2 LQKENI. CDR3 length: 12 residues. The V end lost 0 bases, the J end lost 16 bases, and 13 bases lay between the germline ends. The CDR3 loop is CASSPPLGVFFF. Here the CDR3 DNA reads TGTGCCAGCTCACCACCGTTAGGAGTATTTTTCTTC. Full variable domain (missing parts from reference TRBV18 and TRBJ2-1): NAGVMQNPRHLVRRRGQEARLRCSPMKGHSHVYWYRQLPEEGLKFMVYLQKENIIDESGMPKERFSAEFPKEGPSILRIQQVVRGDSAAYFCASSPPLGVFFFGPGTRLTVL.

The sample holds one count of this clone. The chain combines TRBV4-1 with TRBJ2-3; TRBD2 might be the D (6 bases). Trimming left V 2 bases short and J 3 bases short, with 15 bases between. CDR1 MGHRA and CDR2 YSYEKL come from the germline V gene. There are 16 residues in the CDR3. CDR3 protein: CASSQYEQGLTDTQYF. In DNA, the CDR3 is TGCGCCAGCAGCCAATACGAGCAGGGACTGACAGATACGCAGTATTTT.

CDR3 sequence (DNA): TGTGCCAGCAAACCCCAGGGAGATACGCAGTATTTT. It yields the protein CASKPQGDTQYF. The chain has TRBV2 and TRBJ2-3, with D possibly being TRBD1 (5 bases). V lost 7 bases and J 5 bases, leaving 10 bases between the germline ends. CDR3 length: 12 amino acids. Per germline, CDR1 SNHLY and CDR2 FYNNEI.